This T cell receptor (beta chain) was sequenced in a study of neurological immune-mediated disorders. Study-level findings and limits: The most TCR clonal expansion was seen in HTLV-1-associated myelopathy, and the least was seen in multiple sclerosis, which fell below healthy controls.

Using its own MiXCR run on the 5' RACE reads, TCRdb lists one record per CDR3 protein. The sample records more than 15,000 distinct CDR3 sequences, 3% to 4.5% being singletons. The sample holds many counts of this clonotype. Its cognate antigen is unknown. V lost 3 bases and J lost 0, with 6 bases in between. This CDR3 contains 14 residues. Germline values: CDR1 MRHNA, CDR2 SNTAGT. Material for sequencing was CD8+ T cells from blood. The chain links TRBV6-4 to TRBJ1-5; D ambiguous. The receptor comes from a woman aged 40 to 49 in good health. The CDR3 region has the DNA TGTGCCAGCAGTGAGGATTATAGCAATCAGCCCCAGCATTTT. This codes for CASSEDYSNQPQHF.